The 28 T cell receptor beta chains reported below all come from one sample, sequenced in a study of T cell responses to AZD1222 COVID-19 vaccine. Profiled with immunoSEQ multiplex PCR; TCRdb holds only in-frame clones, not every one. The sample comprises approximately 100,000 clones, around nine tenths of which are singletons, and 3% to 4% rests with the top ten. The sequences come from peripheral blood, collected on day 0 of AZD1222 vaccination. All receptors derive from an adult in good health.

The chain joins TRBV28 to TRBJ1-1; a weak D match, TRBD1 (6 bases). The CDR3 extends over 16 amino acids. V was clipped by 5 bases and J by 2 bases, with 18 bases between them. Germline CDR1 and CDR2: MDHEN and SYDVKM. The CDR3 protein is CASSRPPGGGNTEAFF. CDR3 bases: TGTGCCAGCAGTCGGCCGCCGGGAGGGGGAAACACTGAAGCTTTCTTT.

The rearrangement joins TRBV29-1 to TRBJ1-1; D is uncertain. CDR1 is SQVTM, CDR2 ANQGSEA, per germline. Trimming pared 3 bases from V and 1 base from J, leaving 9 bases between. The CDR3 length is 13 residues. The CDR3 loop reads CSVEAVANTEAFF. The CDR3 coding sequence is TGCAGCGTTGAGGCGGTGGCGAACACTGAAGCTTTCTTT.

The V and J genes are TRBV7-2 and TRBJ1-5, with 7 bases that match TRBD1. The trim removed 0 bases at V and 5 bases at J, leaving 10 bases unmatched. The germline V gene has CDR1 SGHTA and CDR2 FQGNSA. This CDR3 spans 17 amino acids. CDR3 sequence: CASSLAQHRGRDQPQHF. CDR3 in DNA: TGTGCCAGCAGCTTAGCGCAACACAGGGGAAGGGATCAGCCCCAGCATTTT.

The V call is TRBV19, the J call TRBJ1-5, with D uncertain. Germline V lookup: CDR1 LNHDA, CDR2 SQIVND (reference sequence). The CDR3 is 14 amino acids. The V end lost 3 bases, the J end lost 7 bases, and 13 bases lay between the germline ends. In nucleotides, the CDR3 is TGTGCCAGTAGTATTAGGAGGGTGGACCAGCCCCAGCATTTT. This encodes CASSIRRVDQPQHF. Based on the CDR3 plus reference TRBV19 and TRBJ1-5, the full variable domain is DGGITQSPKYLFRKEGQNVTLSCEQNLNHDAMYWYRQDPGQGLRLIYYSQIVNDFQKGDIAEGYSVSREKKESFPLTVTSAQKNPTAFYLCASSIRRVDQPQHFGDGTRLSIL.

The J gene is TRBJ1-6, the V gene TRBV10-3; D possibly corresponds to TRBD1 (5 bases). The germline V gene has CDR1 ENHRY and CDR2 SYGVKD. The CDR3 sequence is 16 residues long. With 0 bases removed from V and 7 bases from J, the gap between germline ends came to 13 bases. CDR3 region: CAISESRLEGNSPLHF. CDR3 nucleotides: TGTGCCATCAGTGAGTCGAGACTGGAGGGGAATTCACCCCTCCACTTT.

V usage is TRBV15 and J usage is TRBJ2-1, with D possibly being TRBD1 (6 bases). The CDR3 runs to 14 residues. CDR1 and CDR2 (germline): LNHNV, YYDKDF (reference sequence). Deletions cut 5 bases from V and 3 bases from J, with 11 bases between. The CDR3 is CATSETGLYNEQFF. CDR3 coding DNA: TGTGCCACCAGCGAAACAGGGCTCTACAATGAGCAGTTCTTC.

A few counts support this clone. The rearrangement joins TRBV9 to TRBJ1-4; 11 nucleotides agree with TRBD1. The CDR3 runs 17 residues. The V and J ends lost 0 bases and 0 bases, in that order; junction bases with no gene match: 1. The V gene's germline CDR1 is SGDLS and CDR2 YYNGEE. The CDR3 sequence: CASSVGGQGATNEKLFF. The CDR3 DNA sequence: TGTGCCAGCAGCGTAGGGGGACAGGGGGCAACTAATGAAAAACTGTTTTTT. The full variable domain, rest sourced from reference TRBV9 and TRBJ1-4, is DSGVTQTPKHLITATGQRVTLRCSPRSGDLSVYWYQQSLDQGLQFLIQYYNGEERAKGNILERFSAQQFPDLHSELNLSSLELGDSALYFCASSVGGQGATNEKLFFGSGTQLSVL.

The chain carries TRBV6-6 and TRBJ2-7; a possible D gene is TRBD1 (6 bases). The CDR3 has 14 amino acids. Looked up from germline, CDR1 is MNHNY and CDR2 is SVGAGI (reference sequence). V lost 4 bases and J 3 bases, leaving 13 bases between the germline ends. The CDR3 protein is CASSLGQTGYEQYF. For the CDR3, the DNA is TGTGCCAGCAGTTTAGGACAGACTGGCTACGAGCAGTACTTC.

The chain uses TRBV7-8 and TRBJ1-3; 7 bases agree with TRBD1. Germline V lookup: CDR1 SGHVS, CDR2 FQNEAQ. Trimming at V came to 6 bases and at J to 4 bases, leaving 15 bases not matched to a gene. CDR3 length: 17 residues. CDR3: CASSRFPGTAGGNTIYF. CDR3 nucleotide sequence: TGTGCCAGCAGTCGATTCCCTGGGACAGCCGGAGGAAACACCATATATTTT. The variable domain in full, completed from reference TRBV7-8 and TRBJ1-3, reads GAGVSQSPRYKVAKRGQDVALRCDPISGHVSLFWYQQALGQGPEFLTYFQNEAQLDKSGLPSDRFFAERPEGSVSTLKIQRTQQEDSAVYLCASSRFPGTAGGNTIYFGEGSWLTVV.

In DNA, the CDR3 is TGCGCCAGCAGCATGGGTGACGGGGGAGGCACTGAAGCTTTCTTT. Protein: CASSMGDGGGTEAFF. This chain links TRBV5-1 with TRBJ1-1, with a possible D match to TRBD1 (5 bases). Germline lookup yields CDR1 SGHRS and CDR2 YFSETQ. V dropped 4 bases and J dropped 4 bases, with 17 bases sitting between them. The CDR3 is made up of 15 amino acids.

This chain joins TRBV7-2 and TRBJ1-2; TRBD1 might be the D (6 bases). Germline CDR1 reads SGHTA; CDR2 reads FQGNSA. V was clipped by 4 bases and J by 8 bases, with 20 bases between them. The CDR3 has 15 amino acids. The CDR3 region is CASSSRRQDPGGYTF. Written as DNA, the CDR3 is TGTGCCAGCAGCTCCCGGAGACAGGACCCCGGAGGCTACACCTTC. The whole variable domain, filled in from reference TRBV7-2 and TRBJ1-2, reads GAGVSQSPSNKVTEKGKDVELRCDPISGHTALYWYRQSLGQGLEFLIYFQGNSAPDKSGLPSDRFSAERTGGSVSTLTIQRTQQEDSAVYLCASSSRRQDPGGYTFGSGTRLTVV.

This clone was observed a single time. V usage is TRBV11-2 and J usage is TRBJ1-4, with TRBD1 matching 7 bases. The V and J ends lost 5 bases and 5 bases, in that order; junction bases with no gene match: 8. The germline CDR1 and CDR2 sequences are SGHAT and FQNNGV. The CDR3 is made up of 15 amino acids. Here the CDR3 reads CASSLTGASNEKLFF. The CDR3 DNA reads TGTGCCAGCAGCCTCACAGGGGCCTCAAATGAAAAACTGTTTTTT.

The chain recombines TRBV6-5 with TRBJ2-5; 11 nucleotides match TRBD2. V lost 1 base to trimming and J lost 2 bases; unmatched junction nucleotides: 3. Per the germline V gene, CDR1 is MNHEY and CDR2 is SVGAGI. The CDR3 runs to 16 residues. CDR3 sequence: CASSYLLAGGQETQYF. In DNA, the CDR3 is TGTGCCAGCAGTTACTTGCTAGCGGGGGGTCAAGAGACCCAGTACTTC.

The chain joins TRBV7-8 to TRBJ2-4; 12 nucleotides align to TRBD2. CDR3 size: 14 residues. V dropped 5 bases and J dropped 8; count of bases not matched to a gene: 4. Germline assignment: CDR1 SGHVS and CDR2 FQNEAQ. The CDR3 DNA reads as TGTGCCAGCAGCCGGACTAGCGGGGCGTACATTCAGTACTTC. Amino acids: CASSRTSGAYIQYF.

The V and J genes are TRBV18 and TRBJ1-2; no clear D gene. The V gene's germline CDR1 is KGHSH and CDR2 LQKENI. There are 13 residues in the CDR3. V dropped 2 bases and J dropped 3 bases, with 7 bases sitting between them. DNA for the CDR3: TGTGCCAGCTCACCAGAAAGGGACTATGGCTACACCTTC. This encodes CASSPERDYGYTF.

V and J are TRBV24-1 and TRBJ2-5, with D possibly being TRBD1 (6 bases). Germline assignment: CDR1 KGHDR and CDR2 SFDVKD. This CDR3 contains 16 residues. V lost 2 bases, J lost 9 bases, and 21 bases lay in between. The CDR3 spells CATSDSQPQGKGAQYF. The CDR3 region has the DNA TGTGCCACCAGTGATTCCCAACCCCAGGGGAAGGGGGCCCAGTACTTC.

The rearrangement links TRBV7-9 to TRBJ2-7; D uncertain. This CDR3 is 14 amino acids long. Germline lookup yields CDR1 SEHNR and CDR2 FQNEAQ (reference sequence). The V end lost 5 bases, the J end lost 2 bases, and 13 bases lay between the germline ends. CDR3: CASSPRAPAYEQYF. For the CDR3, the DNA is TGTGCCAGCAGCCCCCGGGCCCCAGCCTACGAGCAGTACTTC.

J is TRBJ1-5 and V is TRBV7-8; the D gene is possibly TRBD1 (5 bases). Per germline, CDR1 SGHVS and CDR2 FQNEAQ. This CDR3 spans 15 amino acids. Trimming took 4 bases from V and 3 from J, leaving 13 bases between them. CDR3 coding DNA: TGTGCCAGCAGCTGGACACCAGAAGTCAATCAGCCCCAGCATTTT. Amino acids: CASSWTPEVNQPQHF. Variable domain in full (rest from reference TRBV7-8 and TRBJ1-5): GAGVSQSPRYKVAKRGQDVALRCDPISGHVSLFWYQQALGQGPEFLTYFQNEAQLDKSGLPSDRFFAERPEGSVSTLKIQRTQQEDSAVYLCASSWTPEVNQPQHFGDGTRLSIL.

This sequence joins TRBV7-2 and TRBJ1-1; D is undetermined. Trimming removed 5 bases at V and 0 bases at J, with 10 bases between. The CDR3 extends over 14 amino acids. The V gene's germline CDR1 is SGHTA and CDR2 FQGNSA. Here the CDR3 reads CASSLDGLNTEAFF. Here the CDR3 DNA reads TGTGCCAGCAGCCTCGACGGACTGAACACTGAAGCTTTCTTT.

The chain carries TRBV18 and TRBJ2-5; maybe TRBD2 (6 bases). From germline, CDR1 is KGHSH and CDR2 LQKENI. This CDR3 spans 13 amino acids. Trimming shortened V by 7 bases and J by 3 bases, and 12 bases separated the two germline ends. The CDR3 here is CASLRGREETQYF. As DNA, the CDR3 is TGTGCCAGCTTACGGGGGAGAGAAGAGACCCAGTACTTC.

V is TRBV3-1 (or the pseudogene TRBV3-2) and J is TRBJ1-2; D is ambiguous. Germline values: CDR1 LGHDT, CDR2 YNNKEL (reference sequence). V shed 4 bases and J shed 2 bases, with 8 bases lying between them. The CDR3 has 13 amino acids. The CDR3 coding sequence is TGTGCCAGCAGCCTAGAGGGAAACTATGGCTACACCTTC. Translated, it gives CASSLEGNYGYTF.

The CDR3 reads CASVRFPGAITDTQYF. CDR3 DNA sequence: TGCGCCAGCGTCAGATTCCCGGGGGCCATCACAGATACGCAGTATTTT. The chain is built from TRBV5-1 and TRBJ2-3; tentatively, D is TRBD1 or TRBD2 (6 bases each). This CDR3 contains 16 residues. V dropped 7 bases and J dropped 2 bases, with 20 bases sitting between them. The V gene's germline CDR1 is SGHRS and CDR2 YFSETQ.

The gene calls are TRBV5-5 and TRBJ2-2; tentative D call: TRBD2 (5 bases). Looked up from germline, CDR1 is SGHKS and CDR2 is YYEKEE (reference sequence). This CDR3 is 16 amino acids long. With 4 bases removed from V and 0 bases from J, the gap between germline ends came to 13 bases. For the CDR3, the DNA is TGTGCCAGCAGCCCCACCGGGATTACGAACACCGGGGAGCTGTTTTTT. It is translated as CASSPTGITNTGELFF.

The rearrangement joins TRBV3-1 (or the pseudogene TRBV3-2) to TRBJ1-2; no firm D call. Germline V gives CDR1 LGHDT, CDR2 YNNKEL (reference sequence). V gave up 0 bases and J gave up 5 bases, with 16 bases separating them. The CDR3 has 16 residues. Written as DNA, the CDR3 is TGTGCCAGCAGCCAAGACATGGCGCAGAACTTTTATGGCTACACCTTC. Encoded protein: CASSQDMAQNFYGYTF.

The chain couples TRBV7-9 to TRBJ2-3, with D possibly TRBD2 on 5 matching bases. V lost 5 bases to trimming and J lost 6 bases, with 9 bases between them. The CDR3 is made up of 12 amino acids. CDR1 is SEHNR, CDR2 FQNEAQ, per germline (reference sequence). CDR3 in DNA: TGTGCCAGCAGCCCGGGGATGGATACGCAGTATTTT. Protein sequence: CASSPGMDTQYF.

V gene TRBV5-1 combines with J gene TRBJ2-3; 13 positions match TRBD2. This CDR3 contains 15 residues. Germline values: CDR1 SGHRS, CDR2 YFSETQ. The junction had 9 bases not matched to a gene; V was cut back by 4 bases and J by 10 bases. This CDR3 reads CASSRTLAGGPAQYF. Written as DNA, the CDR3 is TGCGCCAGCAGCAGGACACTAGCGGGGGGGCCCGCGCAGTATTTT. The entire variable domain, with the rest obtained from reference TRBV5-1 and TRBJ2-3, is as follows: KAGVTQTPRYLIKTRGQQVTLSCSPISGHRSVSWYQQTPGQGLQFLFEYFSETQRNKGNFPGRFSGRQFSNSRSEMNVSTLELGDSALYLCASSRTLAGGPAQYFGPGTRLTVL.

This clone was counted once. The chain has TRBV29-1 and TRBJ2-7, with 7 bases aligning to TRBD2. Germline trimming cut 2 bases from V and 0 bases from J; bases unmatched to any gene: 4. This CDR3 is 14 amino acids long. Germline values: CDR1 SQVTM, CDR2 ANQGSEA. The CDR3 bases are TGCAGCGTTGAAAGTGGGGGGGACTCCTACGAGCAGTACTTC. Translation: CSVESGGDSYEQYF.

J is TRBJ1-5 and V is TRBV24-1; tentative D call: TRBD1 (6 bases). The germline V and J ends were trimmed by 4 bases and 0 bases, with 12 bases remaining between them. Germline loops: CDR1 KGHDR, CDR2 SFDVKD. CDR3 length equals 16 residues. CDR3 DNA: TGTGCCACCAGTGACTCAACAGGGTATAGCAATCAGCCCCAGCATTTT. Amino acids: CATSDSTGYSNQPQHF.